This T cell receptor beta chain was sequenced for a study of blood T cell repertoires in COVID-19. Study in general: COVID-19 samples collected from the United States, Italy and Spain covered acute and convalescent phases. From T cells, B-cell-depleted T cells, or PBMCs came the material, which was cDNA or gDNA.

The CDR3 contains 16 residues. V was trimmed by 8 bases and J by 0 bases, leaving 17 bases between them. Germline CDR1 is LGHNT and CDR2 is FRNRAP. In the original processing: The authors estimated nucleated cell counts from reference gene primer amplification. The data were produced by immunoSEQ multiplex PCR, yet TCRdb's version contains in-frame clones alone and is incomplete. The V and J calls and clone size come from that table; D and trimming were worked out from the DNA. The sample holds tens of thousands of clones, roughly 82% seen once. The chain uses TRBV12-5 and TRBJ1-3, with TRBD1 as a possible D gene (6 bases). Sequencing was done on a sample of peripheral blood. This clonotype originated in a man aged 50-59 years with active or convalescent COVID-19. CDR3 in amino acids: CASWGREGGSGNTIYF. In DNA form, the CDR3 reads TGTGCTAGTTGGGGAAGGGAAGGGGGCTCTGGAAACACCATATATTTT.